This T cell receptor (beta chain) was profiled in a study of control samples from healthy donors and cancer patients. The data were produced by immunoSEQ multiplex PCR, yet TCRdb's version contains in-frame clones alone and is incomplete. This sample has fewer than 200,000 clones, with approximately 94% found just once. The CDR3 length is 13 residues. V was pared by 5 bases and J by 4 bases, with 11 bases between. Germline CDR1 and CDR2: SGHTA and FQGNSA. Source material: blood. The sequence derives from a man aged 25 to 40 in good health. The rearrangement uses TRBV7-2 and TRBJ1-1, with D possibly being TRBD1 (6 bases). In DNA form, the CDR3 reads TGTGCCAGCAGCCGAGGGGGTCGCACTGAAGCTTTCTTT. It translates to CASSRGGRTEAFF.